The entry below describes one TCR beta chain. The antigen remains unidentified. The data are from a study of T cell responses to AZD1222 COVID-19 vaccine. Findings and limits, study-wide: Spike was spanned by vaccine-associated CD4 TCRs, with dominance at 160-218 and 743-854. Spike-specific TCR breadth and depth went up after people got two AZD1222 doses. Repertoires were obtained solely post-peak T cell response.

Germline-derived CDR1 and CDR2 are MDHEN and SYDVKM. After removal of 1 base from V and 0 bases from J, the junction contained 9 bases not matched to a gene. CDR3 length: 19 amino acids. The method was immunoSEQ multiplex PCR; TCRdb's version includes in-frame clones alone and lacks a portion of them. This table has 90,000 or so clones, around nine tenths appearing once. This chain connects TRBV28 to TRBJ2-6, with 7 bases that match TRBD1. The source of this sequence is an adult in good health. Sequenced material: peripheral blood, taken on day 0 of AZD1222 vaccination. CDR3 nucleotide sequence: TGTGCCAGCAGTTTATCTCCGGGACAGATGGACTCTGGGGCCAACGTCCTGACTTTC. It specifies CASSLSPGQMDSGANVLTF.